The present TCR beta chain was sequenced within a study of cytomegalovirus exposure and HLA in healthy donors. Study outcomes and limitations: With later analysis, a missense DCLRE1C variant became linked to TCR beta V- and J-gene trimming. Certain indistinguishable V segments, among them TRBV6-2 and TRBV6-3, were excluded. Within an earlier analysis, most TCR beta V segments proved productive either about 87% or about 30% of the time.

In the case of this clone: The antigen remains unidentified.

A multiplex PCR was run with 60 Vbeta primers and 13 Jbeta primers. In the original processing: A later analysis counted about 80 million unique TCR beta chains, around 12 million shared. TCRdb keeps only in-frame clones here, not all; method: immunoSEQ multiplex PCR. The D gene and trimming were derived from the DNA, and the V and J assignments and clone size from that table. The sample lists some 120,000 clones; approximately 71% were seen once. The trim removed 4 bases at V and 5 bases at J, leaving 6 bases unmatched. Germline V lookup: CDR1 SEHNR, CDR2 FQNEAQ (reference sequence). The CDR3 consists of 15 residues.

Sequencing input: PBMCs. This chain uses TRBV7-9 with TRBJ2-5, with TRBD2 matching 11 bases. The source is a woman aged 50 to 65 in good health and CMV-seronegative. CDR3 loop: CASSSTTSGTETQYF. CDR3 bases: TGTGCCAGCAGCTCTACGACTAGCGGGACCGAGACCCAGTACTTC.